This T cell receptor beta chain stems from a study of long-term antiretroviral therapy in people with HIV. Study-level background: Earliest sampling preceded the 2015 immediate-ART recommendation by about a decade.

Worth noting for this clone: No antigen is known for it.

Findings of the study overall: Post-ART samples showed increased diversity that remained below transplant donor control levels. For ART adherence, viral resistance and therapy changes, no data were available.

The immunoSEQ assay was v3.0, run at survey level. The data were produced by immunoSEQ multiplex PCR, yet TCRdb's version contains in-frame clones alone and is incomplete. The sample yields around 19,000 clones, roughly 80% seen once. Researchers secured at least one pre-ART and at least two post-ART PBMC samples from each donor. There are 16 residues in the CDR3. Germline V gives CDR1 SGHKS, CDR2 YYEKEE (reference sequence). The V and J ends lost 5 bases and 4 bases, in that order; junction bases with no gene match: 12. This sequence was found in a woman aged 25 to 45 with HIV. The sequencing used unsorted PBMCs, collected 2.9 years after starting antiretroviral therapy. The gene calls are TRBV5-5 and TRBJ1-5; 7 bases are shared with TRBD1. The CDR3 DNA follows: TGTGCCAGCAGTCTACTTCCGACAGGGCTTAATCAGCCCCAGCATTTT. As protein: CASSLLPTGLNQPQHF.